This T cell receptor beta chain was identified during a study of T cell changes during pregnancy in multiple sclerosis. There are 14 residues in the CDR3. V was clipped by 5 bases and J by 6 bases; unmatched bases: 8. Germline CDR1 SGHAT, CDR2 FQNNGV. Generated by immunoSEQ multiplex PCR, the TCRdb table keeps only in-frame clones and is missing some. The data show about 70,000 clones, around 94% seen once. The sequenced sample was peripheral blood, obtained in the third trimester of pregnancy. The chain joins TRBV11-2 to TRBJ1-2, with 8 bases matching TRBD1. The sequence came from a female donor with multiple sclerosis, enrolled in a pregnancy study. The CDR3 DNA is TGTGCCAGCAGCCGTGACAGGGGATCTCATGGCTACACCTTC. Protein sequence: CASSRDRGSHGYTF.